Following are 7 T cell receptor beta chains from one sample sequenced in a study of T cell clonality in common variable immunodeficiency. Some clones are missing from TCRdb's copy, which holds only in-frame ones; the method was immunoSEQ multiplex PCR. Sampling found about 32,000 clones, none seen once. Sequencing was carried out using peripheral blood mononuclear cells. These receptors all stem from a person aged 18-69 years in good health.

This clone has ten or more counts. Read coverage stops 3 residues before the CDR3 terminus; the germline J gene supplies the remainder. The chain is built from TRBV5-1 and TRBJ2-1; D might be TRBD2 (7 bases). CDR1 is SGHRS and CDR2 is YFSETQ in the germline V gene. Trimming shortened V by 4 bases and J by 0 bases, and 14 bases separated the two germline ends. CDR3 length equals 16 residues. Here the CDR3 reads CASSLEGGSSYNEQFF. The CDR3 DNA, read in part, is TGCGCCAGCAGCCTGGAGGGGGGGAGCTCCTACAATGAG.

Ten or more counts support this clone. The read is 3 residues too short to cover the CDR3 end, so that end is filled in from the germline J gene. The rearrangement uses TRBV11-3 and TRBJ2-7, with TRBD2 matching 9 bases. CDR3 length equals 14 residues. Germline V gene lookup returns CDR1 SGHNT and CDR2 YENEEA. The trim removed 5 bases at V and 1 base at J, leaving 3 bases unmatched. The CDR3 is CASSKTSGSYEQYF. CDR3 bases read: TGTGCCAGCAGCAAGACTAGCGGTTCCTACGAG.

This clone qualifies as medium-sized. The read falls 3 residues short of the CDR3 end, and the missing part is taken from the germline J gene. This chain joins TRBV12-5 and TRBJ2-1; 9 bases match TRBD2. The CDR3 covers 13 residues. Germline V lookup: CDR1 LGHNT, CDR2 FRNRAP. V dropped 7 bases and J dropped 8; count of bases not matched to a gene: 6. Here the CDR3 reads CASALSGSYEQFF. The sequenced CDR3 bases are TGTGCTAGTGCTCTTAGCGGGAGCTATGAG.

This clone was seen repeatedly, ten times or more. The read falls 3 residues short of the CDR3 end, and the missing part is taken from the germline J gene. The J gene is TRBJ1-2, the V gene TRBV7-3; 7 bases map to TRBD1. The CDR3 runs 13 residues. Germline CDR1 reads SGHTA; CDR2 reads FQGTGA. The covered CDR3 bases are TGTGCCAGCAGCCAGTACACAGGGGAAGGC. As protein: CASSQYTGEG. The entire CDR3 sequence reads CASSQYTGEGYTF.

Many counts were recorded for this clone. The CDR3 end lies 3 residues beyond the end of the read and is filled in from the germline J gene. The V and J genes are TRBV20-1 and TRBJ1-5; a weak D match, TRBD1 (6 bases). Germline V gene sequence: CDR1 DFQATT, CDR2 SNEGSKA (reference sequence). The CDR3 runs to 15 residues. Deletions cut 4 bases from V and 9 bases from J, with 22 bases between. The part of the CDR3 DNA that was read is TGCAGTGCTATCCCCTTGGACAGTAATTCGTGGCCC. Amino acids: CSAIPLDSNSWP. The whole CDR3 protein reads CSAIPLDSNSWPQHF.

This clone was observed at least ten times. The read ends 3 residues before the CDR3 terminus; that terminus is restored from the germline J gene. The rearrangement links TRBV7-8 to TRBJ1-1; D may be TRBD1 (6 bases). V dropped 1 base and J dropped 1 base, with 7 bases sitting between them. The CDR3 extends over 14 amino acids. Germline V gives CDR1 SGHVS, CDR2 FQNEAQ. CDR3: CASSLGTANTEAFF. The part of the CDR3 DNA that was read is TGTGCCAGCAGCTTAGGGACAGCGAACACTGAA. The full variable domain, with the rest looked up from reference TRBV7-8 and TRBJ1-1, is GAGVSQSPRYKVAKRGQDVALRCDPISGHVSLFWYQQALGQGPEFLTYFQNEAQLDKSGLPSDRFFAERPEGSVSTLKIQRTQQEDSAVYLCASSLGTANTEAFFGQGTRLTVV.

There are many counts of this clone. The read terminates 3 residues ahead of where the CDR3 ends, so the germline J gene completes it. This chain links TRBV5-5 with TRBJ1-2, with TRBD1 matching over 7 bases. Germline CDR1 and CDR2: SGHKS and YYEKEE (reference sequence). The CDR3 is made up of 15 amino acids. The covered CDR3 bases are TGTGCCAGCAGCTTGGTCCCCCCGCAGGGGGACGGC. The encoded protein is CASSLVPPQGDG. The complete CDR3 protein is CASSLVPPQGDGYTF.